The 29 T cell receptor beta chains reported below all come from one sample, sequenced in a study of T cell repertoires in aging, cancer and after chemotherapy. Multiplex touch-down PCR with TRB-A/B primers amplified rearranged V-D-J TRB sequences. TCRdb recomputed calls from the multiplex PCR reads with MiXCR, one row per CDR3 protein. Of some 11,000 distinct CDR3 sequences listed, approximately 46% were seen once; the top ten hold over 7%. Peripheral blood genomic DNA, not sorted cells or RNA, was the template. The sample consisted of blood. The receptor source for this set is a human donor in good health.

This chain joins TRBV12-3 or TRBV12-4 and TRBJ2-7; 15 bases are shared with TRBD2. This CDR3 is built from 16 residues. V trimming: 6 bases; J trimming: 4 bases; junction bases outside the gene matches: 7. The CDR3 loop reads CASSYPGTSGRYEQYF. The CDR3, as DNA: TGTGCCAGCAGCTACCCGGGGACTAGCGGGAGGTACGAGCAGTACTTC.

This clonotype was picked up a small number of times. The chain carries TRBV19 and TRBJ2-1; 11 bases are a match to TRBD2. This CDR3 comprises 14 residues. J was trimmed by 7 bases and V by 7 bases; bases with no gene match: 6. The germline V gene encodes CDR1 LNHDA and CDR2 SQIVND (reference sequence). DNA of the CDR3: TGTGCCAGTATGGGGGGGACTAGCGGTAATGAGCAGTTCTTC. Protein product: CASMGGTSGNEQFF.

In its sample, this clonotype was seen a few times. This rearrangement joins TRBV12-3 or TRBV12-4 to TRBJ1-2, with unresolved D. The CDR3 consists of 13 residues. V shed 3 bases and J shed 7 bases, with 12 bases lying between them. The CDR3 loop reads CASSFAGESGYTF. The CDR3 DNA follows: TGTGCCAGCAGTTTTGCCGGCGAGAGTGGCTACACCTTC.

The V gene is TRBV7-3, the J gene TRBJ1-5; D is uncertain. The CDR3 has 14 amino acids. The V gene's germline CDR1 is SGHTA and CDR2 FQGTGA. V lost 10 bases to trimming and J lost 2 bases, with 15 bases between them. The CDR3 sequence: CATSRTARNQPQHF. Here the CDR3 DNA reads TGTGCCACTTCGCGGACGGCTCGCAATCAGCCCCAGCATTTT. The full variable domain, with the rest looked up from reference TRBV7-3 and TRBJ1-5, is GAGVSQTPSNKVTEKGKYVELRCDPISGHTALYWYRQSLGQGPEFLIYFQGTGAADDSGLPNDRFFAVRPEGSVSTLKIQRTERGDSAVYLCATSRTARNQPQHFGDGTRLSIL.

This clonotype was counted between two and nine times. The chain carries TRBV12-3 or TRBV12-4 and TRBJ2-6, with a possible D match to TRBD2 (5 bases). This CDR3 has 17 amino acids. Trimming left V 5 bases short and J 2 bases short, with 16 bases between. The CDR3 sequence: CASSPGDGKAGANVLTF. The CDR3 coding sequence is TGTGCCAGCAGTCCAGGAGACGGGAAGGCTGGGGCCAACGTCCTGACTTTC.

Remarks on this clonotype: Germline is not matched at one junction end, which may reflect a read error. The chain recombines TRBV12-3 or TRBV12-4 with TRBJ1-5; D is unresolved. There are 14 residues in the CDR3. The CDR3 spells CASSLGHGRQPLHF. DNA of the CDR3: TGTGCCAGCAGTTTAGGACATGGAAGGCAGCCCCTGCATTTT.

This clonotype appeared once. The rearrangement joins TRBV5-6 to TRBJ1-4; TRBD1 aligns across 7 bases. The germline gives CDR1 SGHDT, CDR2 YYEEEE. V was clipped by 4 bases and J by 8 bases; unmatched bases: 17. The CDR3 is 17 residues long. CDR3 coding DNA: TGTGCCAGCAGCGACAGCACGTTCGACAGGGTCGGGGAAAAACTGTTTTTT. Protein sequence: CASSDSTFDRVGEKLFF.

This clonotype has a handful of counts. The CDR3 nucleotides read TGCGCCAGCAGCCAACCGGGACAGGATAGAAACACCATATATTTT. Translating gives CASSQPGQDRNTIYF. The J gene is TRBJ1-3, the V gene TRBV4-1; 8 bases fit TRBD1. Germline lookup yields CDR1 MGHRA and CDR2 YSYEKL. V trimming: 2 bases; J trimming: 5 bases; junction bases outside the gene matches: 5. CDR3 size: 15 residues.

This clonotype was found a few times. The chain has TRBV19 and TRBJ1-5, with D perhaps TRBD1 (5 bases). The length of the CDR3 is 15 residues. V gave up 4 bases and J gave up 5 bases, with 15 bases separating them. Germline V CDR1 and CDR2: LNHDA, SQIVND (reference sequence). CDR3: CASSRGRSGDQPQHF. The CDR3 DNA reads as TGTGCCAGTAGTAGAGGACGGTCGGGGGATCAGCCCCAGCATTTT.

The J gene is TRBJ1-5, the V gene TRBV12-3 or TRBV12-4; D may be TRBD1 (6 bases). This CDR3 is 15 amino acids long. Trimming took 7 bases from V and 0 from J, leaving 13 bases between them. Here the CDR3 reads CASTHRGHSNQPQHF. CDR3 bases: TGTGCCAGCACCCATAGGGGACATAGCAATCAGCCCCAGCATTTT.

This clonotype was picked up a small number of times. The rearrangement joins TRBV6-5 to TRBJ2-5; D perhaps matches TRBD2 (6 bases). Germline V gene data show CDR1 as MNHEY and CDR2 as SVGAGI. Trimming left V 6 bases short and J 3 bases short, with 14 bases between. The CDR3 is 14 residues long. The CDR3 region is CASRPLALKETQYF. The DNA of the CDR3 is TGTGCCAGCAGACCACTAGCTTTGAAAGAGACCCAGTACTTC.

This clonotype was found a few times. The chain recombines TRBV20-1 with TRBJ1-2; D might be TRBD1 (5 bases). The CDR3 loop spans 13 amino acids. V was pared by 3 bases and J by 4 bases, with 12 bases between. Germline CDR1 is DFQATT and CDR2 is SNEGSKA (reference sequence). The CDR3 DNA reads TGCAGTGCTAGGGAAACCGGGACCTATGGCTACACCTTC. Encoded protein: CSARETGTYGYTF.

This chain uses TRBV28 with TRBJ1-1; D gene unclear. The V and J ends lost 7 bases and 7 bases respectively, with 19 bases between them. CDR1 and CDR2 (germline): MDHEN, SYDVKM. This CDR3 has 14 amino acids. CDR3: CASTNRPRRDEAFF. The CDR3 nucleotides are TGTGCCAGCACCAACCGGCCCAGGCGAGATGAAGCTTTCTTT.

The genes are TRBV2 and TRBJ2-7, with 7 bases aligning to TRBD1. There are 13 residues in the CDR3. V shed 11 bases and J 0 bases; nucleotides not matched to a gene: 7. The germline V gene has CDR1 SNHLY and CDR2 FYNNEI. CDR3 sequence: CAATGARSYEQYF. The CDR3 DNA reads TGTGCCGCAACAGGGGCCCGCTCCTACGAGCAGTACTTC.

This clonotype was counted between two and nine times. J is TRBJ1-1 and V is TRBV12-3 or TRBV12-4; 10 bases map to TRBD1. The length of the CDR3 is 15 residues. The V and J ends lost 6 bases and 2 bases, in that order; junction bases with no gene match: 6. CDR3 sequence: CASSPDRGVNTEAFF. As DNA, the CDR3 is TGTGCCAGCAGCCCGGACAGGGGGGTTAACACTGAAGCTTTCTTT.

The J gene is TRBJ1-2, the V gene TRBV19; TRBD1 aligns across 8 bases. Per germline, CDR1 LNHDA and CDR2 SQIVND (reference sequence). The CDR3 is 14 residues long. Trimming removed 4 bases from V and 5 bases from J; junction bases left unmatched: 6. The CDR3 nucleotides read TGTGCCAGTAGTACCCGACAGGGGTTTTATGGCTACACCTTC. It translates to CASSTRQGFYGYTF.

This clonotype is medium-sized (0.01 to 0.1%) by share. The chain links TRBV29-1 to TRBJ1-2; 7 bases fit TRBD1. The CDR3 covers 11 residues. Germline V gives CDR1 SQVTM, CDR2 ANQGSEA. J gave up 8 bases and V 7 bases, and 7 bases lay outside the gene matches. CDR3 in amino acids: CSALTGTGYTF. For the CDR3, the DNA is TGCAGCGCCCTGACAGGGACGGGCTACACCTTC.

Written as DNA, the CDR3 is TGTGCCAGCAGCTCAGACAGGGGGGGAGAAAAACTGTTTTTT. Protein: CASSSDRGGEKLFF. V usage is TRBV7-9 and J usage is TRBJ1-4; TRBD1 matches at 9 bases. The germline V gene has CDR1 SEHNR and CDR2 FQNEAQ (reference sequence). Losses at the gene ends were 4 bases for V and 8 bases for J; bases not matched to a gene: 5. This CDR3 is 14 amino acids long. Full variable domain (rest looked up from reference TRBV7-9 and TRBJ1-4): DTGVSQNPRHKITKRGQNVTFRCDPISEHNRLYWYRQTLGQGPEFLTYFQNEAQLEKSRLLSDRFSAERPKGSFSTLEIQRTEQGDSAMYLCASSSDRGGEKLFFGSGTQLSVL.

The chain is built from TRBV10-3 and TRBJ2-2, with a possible D match to TRBD1 (5 bases). V dropped 11 bases and J dropped 3 bases, with 13 bases sitting between them. The CDR3 is 13 amino acids. Germline V gene lookup returns CDR1 ENHRY and CDR2 SYGVKD. The DNA of the CDR3 is TGTGCCGCCGCAGGGTGGGACACCGGGGAGCTGTTTTTT. Protein: CAAAGWDTGELFF.

The V call is TRBV27, the J call TRBJ1-6, with unresolved D. Germline lookup yields CDR1 MNHEY and CDR2 SMNVEV (reference sequence). The length of the CDR3 is 16 residues. Between the trimmed V and J ends, which lost 2 bases and 5 bases, there was a span of 13 bases. The CDR3 DNA sequence: TGTGCCAGCAGTTTAGCTGCGGGAATGAATAATTCACCCCTCCACTTT. Its protein product is CASSLAAGMNNSPLHF.

The chain combines TRBV25-1 with TRBJ2-1; 10 bases are a match to TRBD2. With V trimmed by 3 bases and J by 3 bases, 2 bases remained unmatched. The CDR3 is 15 amino acids. Germline V gives CDR1 MGHDK, CDR2 SYGVNS. The CDR3 loop reads CASSELAGVYNEQFF. In DNA, the CDR3 is TGTGCCAGCAGTGAGCTAGCGGGAGTCTACAATGAGCAGTTCTTC.

The chain employs TRBV20-1 and TRBJ2-1, with D perhaps matching TRBD1 or TRBD2 (8 bases each). In germline, CDR1 is DFQATT, CDR2 SNEGSKA (reference sequence). This CDR3 comprises 16 residues. V was cut by 5 bases and J by 0 bases, with 17 bases left in between. CDR3 amino acids: CSASGQGLVSYNEQFF. The CDR3 DNA reads as TGCAGTGCTTCAGGACAGGGACTAGTCTCCTACAATGAGCAGTTCTTC.

This clonotype ranks as medium-sized. The chain links TRBV2 to TRBJ1-6; D is unresolved. This CDR3 comprises 12 residues. Germline V gene lookup returns CDR1 SNHLY and CDR2 FYNNEI. Between the trimmed V and J ends, which lost 3 bases and 7 bases, there was a span of 4 bases. The CDR3 loop is CASSDTNSPLHF. The CDR3 nucleotides are TGTGCCAGCAGTGACACCAATTCACCCCTCCACTTT.

The chain is built from TRBV18 and TRBJ1-6, with D tentatively TRBD1 (6 bases). This CDR3 is 15 amino acids long. Trimming pared 4 bases from V and 7 bases from J, leaving 14 bases between. Germline V gives CDR1 KGHSH, CDR2 LQKENI. The CDR3: CASSLSTGPNSPLHF. The CDR3 DNA is TGTGCCAGCTCACTTTCTACAGGGCCCAATTCACCCCTCCACTTT.

The V and J genes are TRBV20-1 and TRBJ2-1, with D perhaps matching TRBD2 (5 bases). From germline, CDR1 is DFQATT and CDR2 SNEGSKA (reference sequence). CDR3 size: 16 residues. V gave up 2 bases and J gave up 0 bases, with 14 bases separating them. This chain's CDR3 is CSARTLSASSYNEQFF. DNA for the CDR3: TGCAGTGCTAGAACCCTTAGCGCCTCCTCCTACAATGAGCAGTTCTTC.

This rearrangement joins TRBV20-1 to TRBJ1-5, with D unclear. The length of the CDR3 is 13 residues. V was shortened by 8 bases and J by 0 bases, with 11 bases between the two germline ends. Germline V gene lookup returns CDR1 DFQATT and CDR2 SNEGSKA (reference sequence). The CDR3 DNA is TGCAGTTCGGGTCTGTATAGCAATCAGCCCCAGCATTTT. Its protein product is CSSGLYSNQPQHF.

V usage is TRBV7-3 and J usage is TRBJ1-6, with D unresolved. Trimming cost V 5 bases and J 9 bases, with 11 bases left between them. The germline CDR1 and CDR2 sequences are SGHTA and FQGTGA. The CDR3 extends over 13 amino acids. CDR3 in DNA: TGTGCCAGCAGCCTACCCGGGGTTTCACCCCTCCACTTT. Amino acid sequence: CASSLPGVSPLHF.

This clonotype was seen more than once but under ten times. The chain has TRBV6-1 and TRBJ1-1; D is unresolved. This CDR3 spans 14 amino acids. The V gene lost 6 bases and the J gene lost 4 bases, with 15 bases spanning the gap. Looked up from germline, CDR1 is MNHNS and CDR2 is SASEGT. The CDR3 reads CASRIPRYGTEAFF. For the CDR3, the DNA is TGTGCCAGCAGAATCCCAAGGTACGGCACTGAAGCTTTCTTT.

The chain employs TRBV7-9 and TRBJ1-2, with TRBD1 as a possible D gene (6 bases). Trimming took 3 bases from V and 5 from J, leaving 19 bases between them. The germline V gene has CDR1 SEHNR and CDR2 FQNEAQ (reference sequence). This CDR3 is built from 16 residues. The CDR3 DNA follows: TGTGCCAGCAGCTTCGCCGACGGGGGGCGCCGGTATGGCTACACCTTC. It translates to CASSFADGGRRYGYTF.